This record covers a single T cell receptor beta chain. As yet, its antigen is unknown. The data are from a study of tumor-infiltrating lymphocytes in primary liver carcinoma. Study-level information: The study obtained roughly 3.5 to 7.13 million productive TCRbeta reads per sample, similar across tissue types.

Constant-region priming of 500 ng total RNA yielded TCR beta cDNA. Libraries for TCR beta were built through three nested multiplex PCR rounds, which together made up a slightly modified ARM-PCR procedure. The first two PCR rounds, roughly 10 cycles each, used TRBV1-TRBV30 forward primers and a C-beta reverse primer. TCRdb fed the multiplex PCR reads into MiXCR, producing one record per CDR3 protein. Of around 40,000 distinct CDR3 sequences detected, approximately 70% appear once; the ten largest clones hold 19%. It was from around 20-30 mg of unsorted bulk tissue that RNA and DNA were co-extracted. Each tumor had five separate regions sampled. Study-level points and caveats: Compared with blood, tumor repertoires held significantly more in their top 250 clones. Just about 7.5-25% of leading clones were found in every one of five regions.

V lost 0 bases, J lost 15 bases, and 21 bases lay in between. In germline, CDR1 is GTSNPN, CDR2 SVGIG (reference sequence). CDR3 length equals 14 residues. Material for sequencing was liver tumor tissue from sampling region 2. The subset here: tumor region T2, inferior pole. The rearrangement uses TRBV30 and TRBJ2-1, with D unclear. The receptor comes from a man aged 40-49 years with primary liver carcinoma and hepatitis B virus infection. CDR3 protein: CAWSVLVASPTPFF. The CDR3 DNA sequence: TGTGCCTGGAGTGTACTGGTCGCGAGTCCTACGCCGTTCTTC.